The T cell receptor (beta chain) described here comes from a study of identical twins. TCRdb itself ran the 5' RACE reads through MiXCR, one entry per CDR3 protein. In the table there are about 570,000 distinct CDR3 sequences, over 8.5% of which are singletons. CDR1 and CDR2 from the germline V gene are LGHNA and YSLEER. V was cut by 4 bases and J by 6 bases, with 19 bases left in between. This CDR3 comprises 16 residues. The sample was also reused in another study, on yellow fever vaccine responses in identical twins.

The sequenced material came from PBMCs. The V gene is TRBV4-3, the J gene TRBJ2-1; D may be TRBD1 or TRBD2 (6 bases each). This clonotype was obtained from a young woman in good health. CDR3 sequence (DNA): TGCGCCAGCAGCCCGCGGCTAGGGGGGATCACCAATGAGCAGTTCTTC. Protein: CASSPRLGGITNEQFF.